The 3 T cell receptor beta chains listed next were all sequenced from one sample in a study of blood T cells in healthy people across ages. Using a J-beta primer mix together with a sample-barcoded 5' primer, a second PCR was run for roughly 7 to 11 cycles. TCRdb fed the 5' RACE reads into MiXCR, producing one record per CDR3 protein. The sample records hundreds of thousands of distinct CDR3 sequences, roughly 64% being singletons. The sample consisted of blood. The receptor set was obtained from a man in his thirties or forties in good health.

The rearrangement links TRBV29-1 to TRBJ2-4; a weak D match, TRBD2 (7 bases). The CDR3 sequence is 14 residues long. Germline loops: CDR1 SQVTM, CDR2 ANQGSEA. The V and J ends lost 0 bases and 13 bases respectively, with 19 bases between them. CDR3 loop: CSVEEAGAEESQYF. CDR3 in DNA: TGCAGCGTTGAAGAGGCGGGGGCGGAGGAGTCCCAGTACTTC.

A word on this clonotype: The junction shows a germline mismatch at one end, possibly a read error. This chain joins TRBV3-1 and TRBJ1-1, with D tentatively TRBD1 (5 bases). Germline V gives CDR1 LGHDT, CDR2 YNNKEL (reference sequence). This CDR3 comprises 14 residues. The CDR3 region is CASSREGSDTEAFF. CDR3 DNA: TGTGCCAGCAGCCGGGAGGGGTCCGACACCGAAGCTTTCTTT.

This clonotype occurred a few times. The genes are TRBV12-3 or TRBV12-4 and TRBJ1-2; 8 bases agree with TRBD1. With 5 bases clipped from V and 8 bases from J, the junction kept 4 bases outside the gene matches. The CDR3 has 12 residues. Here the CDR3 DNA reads TGTGCCAGCAGTCCCACAGGGGGAGGCTACACCTTC. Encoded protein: CASSPTGGGYTF.